The clone carrying this T cell receptor beta chain was counted only a few times. Its specificity is unknown. These data originate in a study of chemoradiotherapy in HPV16-positive cancers. Study conclusions and caveats: Candidate HPV-specific clones and E7-related TCR motifs grew in tumor during treatment.

Repertoires were sampled repeatedly during chemoradiotherapy. Only in-frame clones appear in the TCRdb table, and some are missing; sequencing was by immunoSEQ multiplex PCR. This sample has 15,000 to 20,000 clones, with 90% found just once. Germline lookup yields CDR1 KGHSH and CDR2 LQKENI. Between the trimmed V and J ends, which lost 4 bases and 7 bases, there was a span of 19 bases. The CDR3 spans 16 residues. This chain uses TRBV18 with TRBJ1-4; D is uncertain. The sequence came from a human donor with HPV-associated anogenital cancer. Sequencing used blood, obtained from a patient who underwent chemoradiotherapy. In DNA, the CDR3 is TGTGCCAGCTCACAGGATATTACCGGGTCTGGTGAAAAACTGTTTTTT. As protein: CASSQDITGSGEKLFF.